Given below is one T cell receptor (beta chain) in context. Trimming removed 2 bases at V and 1 base at J, with 8 bases between. CDR3 size: 14 residues. Germline V lookup: CDR1 SGHVS, CDR2 FNYEAQ. This record comes from a study of cytomegalovirus exposure and HLA in healthy donors. Whole-study context: Tens of millions of unique TCRs from HLA-typed donors were held in an early release of data.

The PCR ran on 60 Vbeta and 13 Jbeta primers. TCRdb's copy holds only in-frame clones and misses some; the assay was immunoSEQ multiplex PCR. The sample consists of more than 70,000 clones, around 74% of them appearing once. The sample comprised PBMCs. The chain combines TRBV7-6 with TRBJ2-5; D is undetermined. This receptor was obtained from a boy aged 5-17 years in good health and CMV-seronegative. The CDR3 DNA is TGTGCCAGCAGCTTAACCACAGCCCAAGAGACCCAGTACTTC. This codes for CASSLTTAQETQYF.